This TCR beta chain was identified in a study of CD8 T cells in ankylosing spondylitis. Study observations and caveats: The study identified a TCR beta motif of 7 or 8 highly homologous variants that appeared characteristic of ankylosing spondylitis blood.

This clonotype appeared many times. What it binds is not known. Preparation of TCR beta libraries was done by quantitative 5'-RACE with molecular barcodes. Via MiXCR, TCRdb re-called the 5' RACE reads, giving one row per CDR3 protein. In the table there are 400,000 to 450,000 distinct CDR3 sequences, over 15% of which are singletons. V gave up 0 bases and J gave up 3 bases, with 8 bases separating them. This CDR3 contains 14 residues. CDR1 and CDR2 (germline): LNHNV, YYDKDF (reference sequence). The V gene is TRBV15, the J gene TRBJ2-5, with D uncertain. This receptor was obtained from a male donor with ankylosing spondylitis. Sequenced: blood, either unsorted or a sorted T cell fraction (not recorded which). The DNA of the CDR3 is TGTGCCACCAGCAGAGATGGCCTAGAAGAGACCCAGTACTTC. Its protein product is CATSRDGLEETQYF. The whole variable domain, filled in from reference TRBV15 and TRBJ2-5, reads DAMVIQNPRYQVTQFGKPVTLSCSQTLNHNVMYWYQQKSSQAPKLLFHYYDKDFNNEADTPDNFQSRRPNTSFCFLDIRSPGLGDTAMYLCATSRDGLEETQYFGPGTRLLVL.